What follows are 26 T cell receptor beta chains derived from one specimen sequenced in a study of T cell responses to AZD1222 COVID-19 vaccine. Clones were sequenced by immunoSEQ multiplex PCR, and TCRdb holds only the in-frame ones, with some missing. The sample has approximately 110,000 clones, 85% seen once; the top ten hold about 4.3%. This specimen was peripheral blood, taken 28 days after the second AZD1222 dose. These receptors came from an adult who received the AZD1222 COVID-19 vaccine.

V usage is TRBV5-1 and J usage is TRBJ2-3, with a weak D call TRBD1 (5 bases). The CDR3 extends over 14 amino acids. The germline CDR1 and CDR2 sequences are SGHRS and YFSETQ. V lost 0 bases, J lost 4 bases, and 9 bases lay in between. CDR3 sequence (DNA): TGCGCCAGCAGCTTGGGTTGGGGCGCAGATACGCAGTATTTT. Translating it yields CASSLGWGADTQYF. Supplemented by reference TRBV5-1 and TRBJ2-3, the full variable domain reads KAGVTQTPRYLIKTRGQQVTLSCSPISGHRSVSWYQQTPGQGLQFLFEYFSETQRNKGNFPGRFSGRQFSNSRSEMNVSTLELGDSALYLCASSLGWGADTQYFGPGTRLTVL.

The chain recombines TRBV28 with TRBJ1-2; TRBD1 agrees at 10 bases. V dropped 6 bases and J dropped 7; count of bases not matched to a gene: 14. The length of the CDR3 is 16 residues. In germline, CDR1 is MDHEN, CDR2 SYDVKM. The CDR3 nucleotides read TGTGCCAGCAGACCCGGGACAGGGGTTACGTATGGTGGCTACACCTTC. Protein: CASRPGTGVTYGGYTF.

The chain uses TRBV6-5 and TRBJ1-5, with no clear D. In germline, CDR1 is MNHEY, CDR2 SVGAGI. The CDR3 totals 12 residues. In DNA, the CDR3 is TGTGGATCTAGGGCGAGCAATCAGCCCCAGCATTTT. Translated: CGSRASNQPQHF.

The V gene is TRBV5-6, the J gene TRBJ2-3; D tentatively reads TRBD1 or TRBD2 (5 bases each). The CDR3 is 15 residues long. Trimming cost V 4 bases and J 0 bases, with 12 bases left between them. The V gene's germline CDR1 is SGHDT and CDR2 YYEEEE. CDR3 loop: CASSTNGGSTDTQYF. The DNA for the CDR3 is TGTGCCAGCAGCACCAATGGGGGAAGCACAGATACGCAGTATTTT.

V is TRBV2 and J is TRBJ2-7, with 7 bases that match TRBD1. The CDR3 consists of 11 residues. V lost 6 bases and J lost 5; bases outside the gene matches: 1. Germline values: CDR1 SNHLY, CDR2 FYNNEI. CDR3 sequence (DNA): TGTGCCAGCAGGACAGGGAACGAGCAGTACTTC. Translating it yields CASRTGNEQYF.

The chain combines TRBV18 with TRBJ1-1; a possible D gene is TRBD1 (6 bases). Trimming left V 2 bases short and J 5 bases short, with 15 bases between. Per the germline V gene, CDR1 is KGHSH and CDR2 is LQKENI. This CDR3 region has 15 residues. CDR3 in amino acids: CASSPSADRRTEAFF. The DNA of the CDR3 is TGTGCCAGCTCACCATCCGCGGACAGAAGGACTGAAGCTTTCTTT.

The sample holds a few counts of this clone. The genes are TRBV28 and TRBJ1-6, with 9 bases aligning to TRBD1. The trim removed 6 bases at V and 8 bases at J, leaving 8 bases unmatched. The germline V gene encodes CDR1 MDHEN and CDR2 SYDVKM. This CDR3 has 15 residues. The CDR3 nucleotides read TGTGCCAGCAGACCGTGGGACAGGGATGATTCACCCCTCCACTTT. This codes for CASRPWDRDDSPLHF.

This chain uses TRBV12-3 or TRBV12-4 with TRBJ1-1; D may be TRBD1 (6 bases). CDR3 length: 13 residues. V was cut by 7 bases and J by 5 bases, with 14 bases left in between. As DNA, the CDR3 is TGTGCCAGCACCCTCCGGGGGCAAACTGAAGCTTTCTTT. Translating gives CASTLRGQTEAFF.

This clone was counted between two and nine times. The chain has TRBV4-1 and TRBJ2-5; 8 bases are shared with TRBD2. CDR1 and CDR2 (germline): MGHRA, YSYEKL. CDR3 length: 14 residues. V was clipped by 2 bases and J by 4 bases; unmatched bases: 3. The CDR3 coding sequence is TGCGCCAGCAGCCAATCGGGGGGGGGAGAGACCCAGTACTTC. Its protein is CASSQSGGGETQYF.

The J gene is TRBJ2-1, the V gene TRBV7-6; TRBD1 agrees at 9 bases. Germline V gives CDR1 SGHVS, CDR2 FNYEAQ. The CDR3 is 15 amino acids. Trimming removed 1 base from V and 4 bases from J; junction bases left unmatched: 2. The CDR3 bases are TGTGCCAGCAGCTTAGAGGGGACAGGGTACAATGAGCAGTTCTTC. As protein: CASSLEGTGYNEQFF.

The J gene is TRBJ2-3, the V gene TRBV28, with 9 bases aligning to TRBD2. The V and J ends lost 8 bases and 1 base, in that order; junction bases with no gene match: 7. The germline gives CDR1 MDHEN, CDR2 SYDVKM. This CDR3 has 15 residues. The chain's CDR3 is CASRNPSGGTDTQYF. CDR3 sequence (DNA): TGTGCCAGCCGAAACCCTAGCGGGGGCACAGATACGCAGTATTTT.

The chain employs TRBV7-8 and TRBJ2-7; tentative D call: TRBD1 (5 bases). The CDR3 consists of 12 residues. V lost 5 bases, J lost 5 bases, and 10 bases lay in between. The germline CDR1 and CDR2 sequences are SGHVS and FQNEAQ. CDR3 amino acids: CASSLTANEQYF. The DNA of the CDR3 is TGTGCCAGCAGCCTGACAGCGAACGAGCAGTACTTC.

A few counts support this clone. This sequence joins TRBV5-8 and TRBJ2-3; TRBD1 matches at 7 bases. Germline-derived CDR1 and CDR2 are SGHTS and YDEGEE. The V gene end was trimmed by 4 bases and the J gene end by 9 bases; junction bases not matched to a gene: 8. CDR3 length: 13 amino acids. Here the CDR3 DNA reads TGTGCCAGCAGCCTTCGGTGGGACAGCACGCAGTATTTT. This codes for CASSLRWDSTQYF.

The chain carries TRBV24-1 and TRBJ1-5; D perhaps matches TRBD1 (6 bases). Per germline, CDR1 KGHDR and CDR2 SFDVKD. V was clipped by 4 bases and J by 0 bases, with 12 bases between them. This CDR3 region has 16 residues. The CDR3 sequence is CATSDRRTVSNQPQHF. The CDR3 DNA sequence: TGTGCCACCAGTGACAGGAGGACAGTTAGCAATCAGCCCCAGCATTTT.

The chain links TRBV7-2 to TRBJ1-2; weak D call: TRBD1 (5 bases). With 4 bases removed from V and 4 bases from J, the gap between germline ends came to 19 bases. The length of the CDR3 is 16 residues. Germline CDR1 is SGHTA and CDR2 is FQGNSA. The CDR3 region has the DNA TGTGCCAGCAGCTACGGAGGGACGACTACTTCCTATGGCTACACCTTC. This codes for CASSYGGTTTSYGYTF. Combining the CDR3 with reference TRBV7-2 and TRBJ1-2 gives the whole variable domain GAGVSQSPSNKVTEKGKDVELRCDPISGHTALYWYRQSLGQGLEFLIYFQGNSAPDKSGLPSDRFSAERTGGSVSTLTIQRTQQEDSAVYLCASSYGGTTTSYGYTFGSGTRLTVV.

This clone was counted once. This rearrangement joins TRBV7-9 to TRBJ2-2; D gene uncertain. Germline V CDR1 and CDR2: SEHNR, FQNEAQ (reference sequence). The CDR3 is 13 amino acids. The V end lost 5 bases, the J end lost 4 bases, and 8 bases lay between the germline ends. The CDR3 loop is CASSILGTGELFF. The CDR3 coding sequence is TGTGCCAGCAGCATCCTGGGCACCGGGGAGCTGTTTTTT. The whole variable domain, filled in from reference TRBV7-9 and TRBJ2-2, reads DTGVSQNPRHKITKRGQNVTFRCDPISEHNRLYWYRQTLGQGPEFLTYFQNEAQLEKSRLLSDRFSAERPKGSFSTLEIQRTEQGDSAMYLCASSILGTGELFFGEGSRLTVL.

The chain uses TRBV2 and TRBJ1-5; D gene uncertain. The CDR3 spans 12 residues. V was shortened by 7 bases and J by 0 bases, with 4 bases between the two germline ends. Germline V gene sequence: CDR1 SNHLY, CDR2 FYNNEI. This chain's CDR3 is CASKDSNQPQHF. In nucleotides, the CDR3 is TGTGCCAGCAAGGATAGCAATCAGCCCCAGCATTTT. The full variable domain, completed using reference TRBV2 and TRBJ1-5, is EPEVTQTPSHQVTQMGQEVILRCVPISNHLYFYWYRQILGQKVEFLVSFYNNEISEKSEIFDDQFSVERPDGSNFTLKIRSTKLEDSAMYFCASKDSNQPQHFGDGTRLSIL.

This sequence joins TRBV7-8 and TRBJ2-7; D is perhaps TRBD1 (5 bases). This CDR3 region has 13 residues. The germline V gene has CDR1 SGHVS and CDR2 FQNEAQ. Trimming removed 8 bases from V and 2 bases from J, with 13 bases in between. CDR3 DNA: TGTGCCAGCGTAGGGGTAGGAACCTACGAGCAGTACTTC. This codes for CASVGVGTYEQYF.

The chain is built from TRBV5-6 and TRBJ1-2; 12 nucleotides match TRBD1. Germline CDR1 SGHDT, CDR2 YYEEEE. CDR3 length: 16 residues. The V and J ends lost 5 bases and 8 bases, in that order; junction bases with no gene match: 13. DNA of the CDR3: TGTGCCAGCAGTTCGGTCCCTGGGACAGGGGGCGGAGGCTACACCTTC. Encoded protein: CASSSVPGTGGGGYTF.

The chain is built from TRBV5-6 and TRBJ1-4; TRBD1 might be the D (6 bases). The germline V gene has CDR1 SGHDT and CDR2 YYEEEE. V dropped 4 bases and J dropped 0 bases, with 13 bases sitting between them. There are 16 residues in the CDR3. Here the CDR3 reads CASSTLPGATNEKLFF. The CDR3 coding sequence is TGTGCCAGCAGCACCCTCCCAGGGGCAACTAATGAAAAACTGTTTTTT.

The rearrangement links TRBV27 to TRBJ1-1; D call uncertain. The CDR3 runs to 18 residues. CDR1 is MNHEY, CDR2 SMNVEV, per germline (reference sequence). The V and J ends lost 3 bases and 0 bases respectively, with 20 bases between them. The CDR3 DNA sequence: TGTGCCAGCAGTTTCTCCCCGGCTCGGACGGGCATGAACACTGAAGCTTTCTTT. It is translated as CASSFSPARTGMNTEAFF.

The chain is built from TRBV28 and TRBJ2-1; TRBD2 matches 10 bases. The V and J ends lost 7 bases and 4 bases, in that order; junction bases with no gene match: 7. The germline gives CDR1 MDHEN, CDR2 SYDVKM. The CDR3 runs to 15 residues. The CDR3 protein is CASTQPGLAYNEQFF. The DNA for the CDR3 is TGTGCCAGCACTCAACCGGGACTAGCGTACAATGAGCAGTTCTTC.

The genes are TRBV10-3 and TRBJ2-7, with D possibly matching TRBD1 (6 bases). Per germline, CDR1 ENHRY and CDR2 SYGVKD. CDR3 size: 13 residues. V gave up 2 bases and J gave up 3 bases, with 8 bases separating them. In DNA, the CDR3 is TGTGCCATCAGTGAGGGCAGGGGCTACGAGCAGTACTTC. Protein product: CAISEGRGYEQYF.

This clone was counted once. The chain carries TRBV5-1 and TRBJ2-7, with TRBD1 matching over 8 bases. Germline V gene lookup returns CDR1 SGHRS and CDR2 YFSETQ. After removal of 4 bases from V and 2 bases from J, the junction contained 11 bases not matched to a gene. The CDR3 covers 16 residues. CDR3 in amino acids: CASSALNRGKTYEQYF. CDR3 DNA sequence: TGCGCCAGCAGCGCTTTGAACAGGGGGAAAACCTACGAGCAGTACTTC.

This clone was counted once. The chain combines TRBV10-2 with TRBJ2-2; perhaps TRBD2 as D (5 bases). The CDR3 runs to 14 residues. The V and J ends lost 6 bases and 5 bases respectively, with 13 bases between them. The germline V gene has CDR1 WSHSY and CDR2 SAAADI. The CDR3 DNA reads TGCGCCAGCAGGTTGGCAGGAGGAACCGGGGAGCTGTTTTTT. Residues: CASRLAGGTGELFF.

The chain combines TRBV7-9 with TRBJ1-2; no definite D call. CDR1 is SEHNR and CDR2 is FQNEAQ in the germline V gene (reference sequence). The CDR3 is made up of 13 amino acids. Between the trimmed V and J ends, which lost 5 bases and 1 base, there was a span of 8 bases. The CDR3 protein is CASSLSVNYGYTF. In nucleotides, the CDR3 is TGTGCCAGCAGCCTAAGCGTTAACTATGGCTACACCTTC.